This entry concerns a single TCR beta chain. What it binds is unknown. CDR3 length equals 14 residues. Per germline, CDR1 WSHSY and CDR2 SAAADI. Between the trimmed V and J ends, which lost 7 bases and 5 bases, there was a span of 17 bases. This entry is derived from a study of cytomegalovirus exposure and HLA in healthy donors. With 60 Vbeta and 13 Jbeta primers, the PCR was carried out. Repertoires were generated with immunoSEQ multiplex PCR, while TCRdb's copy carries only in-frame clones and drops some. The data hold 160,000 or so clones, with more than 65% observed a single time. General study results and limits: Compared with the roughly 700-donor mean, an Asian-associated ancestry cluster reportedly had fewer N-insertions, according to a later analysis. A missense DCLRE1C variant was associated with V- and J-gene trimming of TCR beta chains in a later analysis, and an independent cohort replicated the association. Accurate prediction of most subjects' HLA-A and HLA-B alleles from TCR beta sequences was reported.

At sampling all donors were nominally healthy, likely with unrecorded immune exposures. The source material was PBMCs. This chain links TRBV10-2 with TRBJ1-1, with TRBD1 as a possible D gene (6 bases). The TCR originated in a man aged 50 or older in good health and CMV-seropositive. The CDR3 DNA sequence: TGCGCCAGCATTGGGGGCGGGGGGGCTACTGAAGCTTTCTTT. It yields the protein CASIGGGGATEAFF.